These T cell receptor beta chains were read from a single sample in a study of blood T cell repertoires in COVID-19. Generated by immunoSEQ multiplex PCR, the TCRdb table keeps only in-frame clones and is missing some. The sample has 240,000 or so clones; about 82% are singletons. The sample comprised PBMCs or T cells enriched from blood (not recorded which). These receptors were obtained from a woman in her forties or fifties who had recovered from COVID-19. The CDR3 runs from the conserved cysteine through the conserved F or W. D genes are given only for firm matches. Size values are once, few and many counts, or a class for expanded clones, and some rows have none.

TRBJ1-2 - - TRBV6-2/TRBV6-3 TGTGCCAGCAGTTACCTTCGAGGAAATGGCTACACCTTC CASSYLRGNGYTF
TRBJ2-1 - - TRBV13 TGTGCCAGCAGCCACGGACGGGGAAAGAGCTCCTACAATGAGCAGTTCTTC CASSHGRGKSSYNEQFF
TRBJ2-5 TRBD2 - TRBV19 TGTGCCAGTAGCGGCAATTCCGCGGGAGGGGAGACCCAGTACTTC CASSGNSAGGETQYF
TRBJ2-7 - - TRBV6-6 TGTGCCAGCAGTTTTACCGAGGCGGGTGAGCAGTACTTC CASSFTEAGEQYF
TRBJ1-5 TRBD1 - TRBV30 TGTGCCTGGAGGGGACAGTTGAATCAGCCCCAGCATTTT CAWRGQLNQPQHF
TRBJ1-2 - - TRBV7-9 TGTGCCAGCAGCCAAAGACCTGTTCCAGAGGGCCGGGGCTACACCTTC CASSQRPVPEGRGYTF
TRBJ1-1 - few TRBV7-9 TGTGCCAGCAGCCAATTGAAAGCCACTGAAGCTTTCTTT CASSQLKATEAFF
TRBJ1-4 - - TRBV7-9 TGTGCCAGCAGTTCAGGGGACGAAAAACTGTTTTTT CASSSGDEKLFF
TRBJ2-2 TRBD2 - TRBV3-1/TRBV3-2 TGTGCCAGCAGCCAAGAATTTCGAGGTGGCGGGGGGTCGAACACCGGGGAGCTGTTTTTT CASSQEFRGGGGSNTGELFF
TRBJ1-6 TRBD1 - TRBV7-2 TGTGCCAGCAGCTCTAGGGGACAGGCCACAGGGGGATCACCCCTCCACTTT CASSSRGQATGGSPLHF
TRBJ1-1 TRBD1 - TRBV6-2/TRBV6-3 TGTGCCAGCAGTGCAACCGACAGGGGTGCTGAAGCTTTCTTT CASSATDRGAEAFF
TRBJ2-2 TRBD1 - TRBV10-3 TGTGCCATCAGCCCGACAGGGGGCGCGAACACCGGGGAGCTGTTTTTT CAISPTGGANTGELFF
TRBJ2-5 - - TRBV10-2 TGCGCCAGCAGTGAGTCGGGTGGACAGGGAACTAGCGAAGAGACCCAGTACTTC CASSESGGQGTSEETQYF
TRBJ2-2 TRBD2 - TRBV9 TGTGCCAGCACCGGGACTACTAAGAACACCGGGGAGCTGTTTTTT CASTGTTKNTGELFF
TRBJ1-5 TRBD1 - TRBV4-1 TGCGCCAGCAGCCAAGATCTCCTTCGGACAGGGGCTTTCTGGCCCCAGCATTTT CASSQDLLRTGAFWPQHF
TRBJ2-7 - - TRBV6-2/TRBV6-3 TGTGCCAGCAGCCTCGGCTACGAGCAGTACTTC CASSLGYEQYF
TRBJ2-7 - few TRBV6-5 TGTGCCAGCAGTTGGAGGGTTTGGTCCTACGAGCAGTACTTC CASSWRVWSYEQYF
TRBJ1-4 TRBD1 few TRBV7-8 TGTGCCAGCAGCCAACTCTGGGACAGGGGCTCAACGGGTGGTGAAAAACTGTTTTTT CASSQLWDRGSTGGEKLFF
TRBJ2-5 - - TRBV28 TGTGCCAGCAGTTTCAGGGGCCTGGAAGGGGAGACCCAGTACTTC CASSFRGLEGETQYF
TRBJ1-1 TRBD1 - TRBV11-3 TGTGCCAGCAGCTTACAGGGGGCAGGTGCTGAAGCTTTCTTT CASSLQGAGAEAFF
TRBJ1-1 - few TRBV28 TGTGCCAGCAGAGGAGTCTTCCTGAACACTGAAGCTTTCTTT CASRGVFLNTEAFF
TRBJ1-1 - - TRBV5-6 TGTGCCAGCAGCTTGCGTCCAGGACGACTGGGGGGAGCTTTCTTT CASSLRPGRLGGAFF
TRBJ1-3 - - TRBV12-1 TGTGCCAGCAGCTTTGGAGGTAATGGAAACACCATATATTTT CASSFGGNGNTIYF